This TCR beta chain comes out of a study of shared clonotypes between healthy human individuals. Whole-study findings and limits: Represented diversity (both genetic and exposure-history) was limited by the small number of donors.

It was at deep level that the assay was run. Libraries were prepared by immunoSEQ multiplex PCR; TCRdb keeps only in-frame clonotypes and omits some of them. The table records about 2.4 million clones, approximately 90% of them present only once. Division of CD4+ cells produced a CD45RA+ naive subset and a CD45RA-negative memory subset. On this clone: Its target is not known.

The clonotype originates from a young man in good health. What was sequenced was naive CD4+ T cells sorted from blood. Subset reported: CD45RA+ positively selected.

This chain's CDR3 is CASSKSGSINEQFF. The CDR3 DNA reads TGTGCCAGTAGTAAGTCAGGGTCGATCAATGAGCAGTTCTTC. The chain recombines TRBV19 with TRBJ2-1; D possibly corresponds to TRBD1 (5 bases). Deletions cut 4 bases from V and 6 bases from J, with 13 bases between. The CDR3 is 14 residues long. Germline CDR1 is LNHDA and CDR2 is SQIVND (reference sequence).